This T cell receptor beta chain was sequenced for a study of follicular helper T cells after annual influenza vaccination (dated by TCRdb to about 2017). Regarding the study in general: Blood was collected on days 0, 7 and 28 after each seasonal influenza vaccination. Multi-year samples were available for six subjects, with four spanning two vaccination seasons and two spanning three seasons. One week after vaccination, a second recruited cohort of roughly twelve subjects (Table S1) displayed a similar ICOS+CD38+ cTfh response. The 2013-2014 samples were cryopreserved, while the 2015 samples were processed right after collection. To study recall of cTfh clones, some subjects were followed across successive annual vaccinations spanning the 2013-2014, 2014-2015 and 2015-2016 seasons. Overall results and qualifications from the work: ICOS+CD38+ cTfh clonality correlated with the frequency of that population, and its change correlated with the change in circulating plasmablast frequency. Day 7 ICOS+CD38+ clones were most often found later in ICOS-CD38- cTfh, suggesting that subset may serve as a memory reservoir. Successive annual vaccinations recalled a recurrent oligoclonal ICOS+CD38+ cTfh response that contained tetramer and AIM influenza-specific clonotypes. Rare clonotypes could not be sampled because productive TCRB sequences were recovered from only about 9-20% of the analyzed cells.

Notes on this clone: This clone's antigen is unknown. No qualities accompany the bases; no much larger clone lies one base away.

Sequences LGHNA (CDR1) and YSLEER (CDR2) are obtained from the germline V gene. Clipping removes 0 bases from V and 12 bases from J, with 14 as the unmatched junction base count. From the cysteine through the phenylalanine, the CDR3 covers 18 amino acids. Only CDR3 DNA remains: 54 bases, in frame from the first base. Preparation of the library involved the immunoSEQ multiplex PCR assay. Adaptive Biotechnologies handled the TCRB amplification, library preparation, sequencing and preliminary bioinformatics at Survey level resolution. For TCRB sequencing, genomic DNA from the sorted cTfh populations was amplified by multiplex PCR. Per the original workflow: Clonality was calculated in R as 1 minus normalized Shannon entropy, and the Gini index was calculated with the R package ineq. Overlap score was the summed counts of shared sequences divided by total counts of all sequences in both compared samples. The significance of shared clonotypes was tested with Fisher's exact test, assuming a theoretical repertoire of 10^7 TCRB sequences. TCRdb stores this immuneACCESS table with in-frame sequences only. Part of the clones is absent; in the studies checked, under half of the shortfall reflects unresolved V genes, and no reason is known for the rest. V and J calls plus clone size are reproduced from that table; the DNA served to infer D and trimming. The sample table holds fewer than 9,500 clones, of which approximately 90% were seen once. More than 0.4% of the sample lies in the top ten.

The meaning of the sample's time point label: 2015-2016 season, pre-vaccination. Adults were given seasonal inactivated influenza vaccine (Fluvarix), and sorted blood CD4 subsets were followed by TCRB sequencing before and after vaccination. To be eligible, subjects had to live in the community and must not have received influenza vaccine in the previous 6 months. Subjects were excluded for influenza vaccine contraindications, substance abuse, HIV/AIDS, active malignancy, immunomodulatory medication, or active illness such as respiratory infection. Between roughly 40 and 100 mL of blood was sampled per time point. Circulating Tfh were defined as non-naive CD4+CXCR5+PD-1+ cells, and these cells were sorted into ICOS+CD38+ and ICOS-CD38- fractions. Either Ficoll-Paque PLUS or SepMate separation was used to isolate PBMC. Before DNA extraction, cell subsets were sorted from PBMC on a BD FACS Aria.

The sequence was collected from an adult who received the influenza vaccine. The chain couples TRBV4-3 to TRBJ2-6, and TRBD1 matches 10 of the central bases. Sequenced material: CXCR5+ CD38- circulating T follicular helper cells from blood, taken on the day of influenza vaccination. Read against the paper, the sample's cell subset or site label means: circulating Tfh, non-naive CD4+CXCR5+PD-1+ (ICOS+CD38+ or ICOS-CD38-). The CDR3 has the sequence CASSQDVPGTGVLRVLTF. The sequence in DNA is TGCGCCAGCAGCCAAGATGTGCCCGGGACAGGGGTCCTTCGCGTCCTGACTTTC.